The next 13 T cell receptor beta chains were all read from a single sample in a study of a mutant IDH1 vaccine in newly diagnosed glioma (dated by TCRdb to about 2021). Per the publication, the time point label means: baseline, week 1 (first vaccination visit). In the paper's terms, the treatment or condition label means: pre-vaccination baseline after standard-of-care therapy. Library method: the immunoSEQ multiplex PCR assay. In its TCRdb copy, this immuneACCESS table keeps in-frame sequences only and misses some clones. Where compared with another copy, unresolved V genes explain less than half of these, and the others have no known cause. In all, the sample holds 70,000 to 100,000 clones, and about four fifths of those were seen once. Less than 6.5% of the sample is taken by the ten largest. The sequences come from PBMCs, collected from a glioma patient treated with radiotherapy, temozolomide or both. These TCRs come from a man aged 35-49 years with glioma. Some clones in this sample may be carry-over from other donors' samples.

The chain joins TRBV10-3 to TRBJ1-5, with a weak D call TRBD1 (6 bases). Trimming took off 2 bases at V and 2 bases at J, with 7 bases between the two ends. The length of the CDR3 is 14 residues. Looked up from germline, CDR1 is ENHRY and CDR2 is SYGVKD. The CDR3 sequence: CAISERGGNQPQHF. For the CDR3, the DNA is TGTGCCATCAGTGAGAGGGGGGGCAATCAGCCCCAGCATTTT.

This chain joins TRBV6-5 and TRBJ2-5; 7 bases fit TRBD1. The J segment lost 4 bases and the V segment lost 4 bases, leaving 3 bases of the junction unmatched. The CDR3 sequence is 13 residues long. Germline CDR1 and CDR2: MNHEY and SVGAGI. The CDR3 sequence is CASSFNRGETQYF. DNA for the CDR3: TGTGCCAGCAGTTTCAACAGGGGAGAGACCCAGTACTTC.

V gene TRBV18 combines with J gene TRBJ2-2; D gene uncertain. Germline CDR1 and CDR2: KGHSH and LQKENI. The V end lost 1 base, the J end lost 7 bases, and 7 bases lay between the germline ends. This CDR3 is built from 13 residues. CDR3 residues: CASSPRDYGELFF. In DNA, the CDR3 is TGTGCCAGCTCACCACGAGATTACGGGGAGCTGTTTTTT.

The J gene is TRBJ1-1, the V gene TRBV10-1; D call uncertain. The CDR3 totals 14 residues. Trimming shortened V by 4 bases and J by 8 bases, and 17 bases separated the two germline ends. CDR1 is WNHNN and CDR2 is SYGVQD in the germline V gene (reference sequence). CDR3 region: CASSGADGLNEAFF. CDR3 nucleotide sequence: TGCGCCAGCAGTGGGGCGGACGGCCTGAACGAAGCTTTCTTT.

J is TRBJ1-1 and V is TRBV7-8; D is unresolved. Germline CDR1 reads SGHVS; CDR2 reads FQNEAQ. This CDR3 region has 11 residues. With 4 bases removed from V and 7 bases from J, the gap between germline ends came to 7 bases. CDR3 loop: CASSSGLEAFF. The CDR3 DNA sequence: TGTGCCAGCAGCTCAGGACTTGAAGCTTTCTTT. Filled out from reference TRBV7-8 and TRBJ1-1, the complete variable domain reads GAGVSQSPRYKVAKRGQDVALRCDPISGHVSLFWYQQALGQGPEFLTYFQNEAQLDKSGLPSDRFFAERPEGSVSTLKIQRTQQEDSAVYLCASSSGLEAFFGQGTRLTVV.

The chain joins TRBV19 to TRBJ2-7; either TRBD1 or TRBD2 may fit D (6 bases each). The CDR3 runs to 14 residues. The germline V gene encodes CDR1 LNHDA and CDR2 SQIVND (reference sequence). V lost 3 bases to trimming and J lost 0 bases, with 9 bases between them. CDR3 DNA: TGTGCCAGTAGTATCGGGGGCAGCTCCTACGAGCAGTACTTC. It codes for CASSIGGSSYEQYF. Full variable domain (rest looked up from reference TRBV19 and TRBJ2-7): DGGITQSPKYLFRKEGQNVTLSCEQNLNHDAMYWYRQDPGQGLRLIYYSQIVNDFQKGDIAEGYSVSREKKESFPLTVTSAQKNPTAFYLCASSIGGSSYEQYFGPGTRLTVT.

The chain employs TRBV5-4 and TRBJ2-1; no clear D gene. The CDR3 is 15 amino acids. Trimming removed 4 bases from V and 0 bases from J, with 11 bases in between. Germline values: CDR1 SGHNT, CDR2 YYREEE (reference sequence). Here the CDR3 reads CASSNQISSYNEQFF. Here the CDR3 DNA reads TGTGCCAGCAGCAATCAGATTAGCTCCTACAATGAGCAGTTCTTC.

The rearrangement uses TRBV4-1 and TRBJ1-6; tentatively, D is TRBD1 (6 bases). From germline, CDR1 is MGHRA and CDR2 YSYEKL. Trimming pared 1 base from V and 7 bases from J, leaving 14 bases between. CDR3 length: 16 residues. The CDR3, as DNA: TGCGCCAGCAGCCAAGGACAGGCGAGCCCCAATTCACCCCTCCACTTT. This sequence encodes CASSQGQASPNSPLHF.

The chain couples TRBV2 to TRBJ1-4; no firm D call. Germline V gene lookup returns CDR1 SNHLY and CDR2 FYNNEI. The CDR3 spans 15 residues. Trimming left V 4 bases short and J 0 bases short, with 9 bases between. CDR3 amino acids: CASSVGGATNEKLFF. CDR3 nucleotides: TGTGCCAGCAGTGTGGGAGGCGCAACTAATGAAAAACTGTTTTTT.

This clone has a handful of counts. V is TRBV29-1 and J is TRBJ1-1; D is unresolved. This CDR3 has 13 residues. Trimming cost V 4 bases and J 1 base, with 10 bases left between them. CDR1 and CDR2 (germline): SQVTM, ANQGSEA. The CDR3 here is CSVVHSTNTEAFF. CDR3 DNA: TGCAGCGTTGTACACAGTACGAACACTGAAGCTTTCTTT.

The V gene is TRBV6-4, the J gene TRBJ2-5; no firm D call. This CDR3 has 14 residues. V was clipped by 7 bases and J by 3 bases, with 15 bases between them. In germline, CDR1 is MRHNA, CDR2 SNTAGT. The CDR3 spells CASTTAPQKETQYF. CDR3 coding DNA: TGTGCCAGCACCACAGCTCCTCAGAAAGAGACCCAGTACTTC.

This chain joins TRBV5-1 and TRBJ1-5; 8 nucleotides line up with TRBD1. Germline lookup yields CDR1 SGHRS and CDR2 YFSETQ. J lost 7 bases, V lost 4 bases, and 7 bases had no gene match. The CDR3 has 14 residues. The CDR3 spells CASSPGQGGQPQHF. The CDR3 DNA is TGCGCCAGCAGCCCTGGACAGGGCGGGCAGCCCCAGCATTTT.

The chain uses TRBV29-1 and TRBJ1-2; 8 nucleotides line up with TRBD1. The germline V gene has CDR1 SQVTM and CDR2 ANQGSEA. V was pared by 4 bases and J by 3 bases, with 4 bases of the junction left unmatched. The CDR3 loop spans 13 amino acids. The CDR3 is CSVVGQDDYGYTF. CDR3 bases: TGCAGCGTTGTGGGACAGGATGACTATGGCTACACCTTC.